One sample yielded the 23 T cell receptor beta chains listed below, sequenced in a study of cytomegalovirus exposure and HLA in healthy donors. The PCR ran on 60 Vbeta and 13 Jbeta primers. The data were produced by immunoSEQ multiplex PCR, yet TCRdb's version contains in-frame clones alone and is incomplete. The top ten hold roughly 6% of the sample, which has over 130,000 clones, 75% to 85% seen once. Sequenced: PBMCs. The source is a woman aged 40 to 49 in good health and CMV-seropositive.

The J gene is TRBJ2-1, the V gene TRBV6-5, with D tentatively TRBD2 (5 bases). This CDR3 region has 15 residues. V was shortened by 4 bases and J by 7 bases, with 17 bases between the two germline ends. Germline assignment: CDR1 MNHEY and CDR2 SVGAGI. In DNA form, the CDR3 reads TGTGCCAGCAGTTCTCGGTATACCCGCGGGAATGAGCAGTTCTTC. Its protein is CASSSRYTRGNEQFF.

This chain uses TRBV6-1 with TRBJ2-7, with 7 bases identical to TRBD1. The CDR3 is 13 residues long. J was trimmed by 3 bases and V by 6 bases; bases with no gene match: 5. Germline CDR1 MNHNS, CDR2 SASEGT. This CDR3 is CASRSGQSYEQYF. The CDR3 DNA is TGTGCCAGCAGGTCGGGACAGAGCTACGAGCAGTACTTC.

The chain has TRBV11-3 and TRBJ2-7, with D hard to call. There are 13 residues in the CDR3. Trimming took 1 base from V and 2 from J, leaving 6 bases between them. CDR1 is SGHNT, CDR2 YENEEA, per germline. The CDR3 DNA sequence: TGTGCCAGCAGCTTAGCCCCTACCTACGAGCAGTACTTC. This gives the protein CASSLAPTYEQYF.

This clone was counted once. The chain employs TRBV7-9 and TRBJ2-7, with 11 bases identical to TRBD2. Trimming cost V 4 bases and J 3 bases; bases outside gene matches: 8. CDR3 size: 16 residues. Germline loops: CDR1 SEHNR, CDR2 FQNEAQ (reference sequence). The CDR3 here is CASSSQLAGALYEQYF. CDR3 DNA: TGTGCCAGCAGCTCCCAACTAGCGGGGGCCCTCTACGAGCAGTACTTC.

V usage is TRBV29-1 and J usage is TRBJ2-3; possibly TRBD2 for D (5 bases). This CDR3 is 11 amino acids long. V lost 6 bases and J 6 bases, leaving 10 bases between the germline ends. Germline V gives CDR1 SQVTM, CDR2 ANQGSEA. CDR3 protein: CSVGLADTQYF. CDR3 nucleotide sequence: TGCAGCGTCGGCCTAGCCGATACGCAGTATTTT.

The chain has TRBV7-2 and TRBJ1-5; D not certain. V shed 1 base and J shed 11 bases, with 12 bases lying between them. Germline-derived CDR1 and CDR2 are SGHTA and FQGNSA. This CDR3 is built from 13 residues. The CDR3 is CASSLDPAATQHF. CDR3 nucleotides: TGTGCCAGCAGCTTAGATCCGGCGGCAACCCAGCATTTT.

The V and J genes are TRBV27 and TRBJ2-2; perhaps TRBD2 as D (6 bases). The length of the CDR3 is 16 residues. V shed 5 bases and J shed 3 bases, with 16 bases lying between them. In germline, CDR1 is MNHEY, CDR2 SMNVEV (reference sequence). The DNA of the CDR3 is TGTGCCAGCAGTCCCGGGGGAGGACTCCACACCGGGGAGCTGTTTTTT. This translates into CASSPGGGLHTGELFF.

This clone came up once. V gene TRBV10-3 combines with J gene TRBJ1-1; 7 nucleotides align to TRBD1. V was pared by 5 bases and J by 1 base, with 7 bases of the junction left unmatched. CDR1 ENHRY and CDR2 SYGVKD come from the germline V gene. The CDR3 extends over 15 amino acids. DNA for the CDR3: TGTGCCATCAGTACATTAACAGGGGAGAACACTGAAGCTTTCTTT. This encodes CAISTLTGENTEAFF.

V and J are TRBV19 and TRBJ1-5; 10 bases agree with TRBD1. J gave up 6 bases and V 1 base, and 3 bases lay outside the gene matches. Germline CDR1 and CDR2: LNHDA and SQIVND (reference sequence). The CDR3 sequence is 15 residues long. The CDR3 DNA reads as TGTGCCAGTAGTATAGTCGACAGGGGGCGTCAGCCCCAGCATTTT. Its protein product is CASSIVDRGRQPQHF.

The J gene is TRBJ2-7, the V gene TRBV4-2, with D maybe TRBD2 (6 bases). V shed 0 bases and J shed 5 bases, with 14 bases lying between them. The CDR3 is 15 amino acids. Germline loops: CDR1 LGHNA, CDR2 YNFKEQ. The CDR3 sequence is CASSQDKEGIHEQYF. The DNA of the CDR3 is TGTGCCAGCAGCCAAGATAAGGAGGGAATCCACGAGCAGTACTTC.

The chain recombines TRBV2 with TRBJ2-7; 7 nucleotides line up with TRBD1. Losses at the gene ends were 8 bases for V and 0 bases for J; bases not matched to a gene: 13. Per germline, CDR1 SNHLY and CDR2 FYNNEI. The CDR3 extends over 16 amino acids. CDR3 bases: TGTGCCAGCCGCGCCACCGGGACAGTAACCTCCTACGAGCAGTACTTC. Translated: CASRATGTVTSYEQYF.

V and J are TRBV30 and TRBJ1-2; D remains unclear. The CDR3 is 14 residues long. Germline assignment: CDR1 GTSNPN and CDR2 SVGIG (reference sequence). V shed 0 bases and J shed 5 bases, with 13 bases lying between them. CDR3 sequence (DNA): TGTGCCTGGAGTGTCTTAGAAGGAGGTTATGGCTACACCTTC. It translates to CAWSVLEGGYGYTF.

The V call is TRBV15, the J call TRBJ2-5; a weak D match, TRBD1 (6 bases). The CDR3 extends over 15 amino acids. The V end was cut by 3 bases, the J end by 0 bases, with 11 bases between. Germline V gives CDR1 LNHNV, CDR2 YYDKDF (reference sequence). The CDR3 is CATSRNQGNQETQYF. CDR3 nucleotide sequence: TGTGCCACCAGCAGGAACCAGGGGAACCAAGAGACCCAGTACTTC. Looking up the rest from reference TRBV15 and TRBJ2-5 gives the full variable domain: DAMVIQNPRYQVTQFGKPVTLSCSQTLNHNVMYWYQQKSSQAPKLLFHYYDKDFNNEADTPDNFQSRRPNTSFCFLDIRSPGLGDTAMYLCATSRNQGNQETQYFGPGTRLLVL.

This rearrangement joins TRBV4-1 to TRBJ1-6, with 8 bases identical to TRBD1. Germline V gives CDR1 MGHRA, CDR2 YSYEKL. Germline trimming cut 2 bases from V and 4 bases from J; bases unmatched to any gene: 7. The CDR3 extends over 17 amino acids. This chain's CDR3 is CASSQKNTGGYNSPLHF. CDR3 nucleotide sequence: TGCGCCAGCAGCCAAAAAAACACAGGGGGTTATAATTCACCCCTCCACTTT.

The chain has TRBV9 and TRBJ2-1; 9 bases are a match to TRBD2. CDR1 is SGDLS, CDR2 YYNGEE, per germline. This CDR3 is 17 amino acids long. V shed 0 bases, J shed 4 bases, and the junction held 8 bases outside the gene matches. In nucleotides, the CDR3 is TGTGCCAGCAGCGTAGGCTCCACTAGCGGGTCATACAATGAGCAGTTCTTC. Its translation is CASSVGSTSGSYNEQFF. The full variable domain, rest sourced from reference TRBV9 and TRBJ2-1, is DSGVTQTPKHLITATGQRVTLRCSPRSGDLSVYWYQQSLDQGLQFLIQYYNGEERAKGNILERFSAQQFPDLHSELNLSSLELGDSALYFCASSVGSTSGSYNEQFFGPGTRLTVL.

The V and J genes are TRBV19 and TRBJ2-3; the match to TRBD2 covers 8 bases. CDR1 is LNHDA, CDR2 SQIVND, per germline (reference sequence). The CDR3 is made up of 16 amino acids. Trimming cost V 3 bases and J 0 bases; bases outside gene matches: 5. The chain's CDR3 is CASSMWLAGSTDTQYF. The CDR3 bases are TGTGCCAGTAGTATGTGGCTAGCGGGTAGCACAGATACGCAGTATTTT.

This rearrangement joins TRBV4-2 to TRBJ2-6; D is undetermined. Germline loops: CDR1 LGHNA, CDR2 YNFKEQ. The V end lost 4 bases, the J end lost 0 bases, and 13 bases lay between the germline ends. There are 17 residues in the CDR3. DNA of the CDR3: TGTGCCAGCAGCCCAACCGAATCGGGCTCTGGGGCCAACGTCCTGACTTTC. Translation: CASSPTESGSGANVLTF.

The chain recombines TRBV27 with TRBJ1-5; D might be TRBD1 (6 bases). The CDR3 loop spans 14 amino acids. Germline CDR1 reads MNHEY; CDR2 reads SMNVEV (reference sequence). V lost 3 bases and J 9 bases, leaving 15 bases between the germline ends. CDR3 DNA sequence: TGTGCCAGCAGTTTTTCGGACAGCTCTCGGCCCCAGCATTTT. This gives the protein CASSFSDSSRPQHF.

The chain is built from TRBV5-1 and TRBJ2-1; D remains unclear. The germline CDR1 and CDR2 sequences are SGHRS and YFSETQ. The CDR3 totals 15 residues. The V end lost 7 bases, the J end lost 1 base, and 15 bases lay between the germline ends. CDR3 loop: CASSETIASYNEQFF. CDR3 coding DNA: TGCGCCAGCTCCGAGACAATCGCATCCTACAATGAGCAGTTCTTC.

The chain recombines TRBV2 with TRBJ2-7; 11 nucleotides agree with TRBD2. CDR1 and CDR2 from the germline V gene are SNHLY and FYNNEI. There are 15 residues in the CDR3. V lost 6 bases to trimming and J lost 11 bases; unmatched junction nucleotides: 15. The CDR3 loop reads CASRKPPGLAAVEYF. The DNA for the CDR3 is TGTGCCAGCAGAAAGCCACCGGGACTAGCGGCCGTAGAGTACTTC.

This chain joins TRBV28 and TRBJ2-7; D remains ambiguous. Germline V gives CDR1 MDHEN, CDR2 SYDVKM. This CDR3 has 12 residues. Trimming shortened V by 4 bases and J by 5 bases, and 9 bases separated the two germline ends. The CDR3 DNA reads as TGTGCCAGCAGTTCATACCCAGACGAGCAGTACTTC. This translates into CASSSYPDEQYF. Full variable domain (missing parts from reference TRBV28 and TRBJ2-7): DVKVTQSSRYLVKRTGEKVFLECVQDMDHENMFWYRQDPGLGLRLIYFSYDVKMKEKGDIPEGYSVSREKKERFSLILESASTNQTSMYLCASSSYPDEQYFGPGTRLTVT.

This clone was counted a few times. This chain connects TRBV7-9 to TRBJ2-7, with D uncertain. This CDR3 is 13 amino acids long. Germline V lookup: CDR1 SEHNR, CDR2 FQNEAQ (reference sequence). The germline V and J ends were trimmed by 6 bases and 3 bases, with 12 bases remaining between them. The CDR3 DNA is TGTGCCAGCAGTCAGACTGCGAACTACGAGCAGTACTTC. This gives the protein CASSQTANYEQYF.

The chain combines TRBV7-2 with TRBJ2-1; TRBD1 might be the D (6 bases). The CDR3 extends over 16 amino acids. Germline-derived CDR1 and CDR2 are SGHTA and FQGNSA. V was shortened by 4 bases and J by 7 bases, with 20 bases between the two germline ends. CDR3 nucleotide sequence: TGTGCCAGCAGCTCGTTAACAGGGAAGTCGAAGAATGAGCAGTTCTTC. Its protein product is CASSSLTGKSKNEQFF.